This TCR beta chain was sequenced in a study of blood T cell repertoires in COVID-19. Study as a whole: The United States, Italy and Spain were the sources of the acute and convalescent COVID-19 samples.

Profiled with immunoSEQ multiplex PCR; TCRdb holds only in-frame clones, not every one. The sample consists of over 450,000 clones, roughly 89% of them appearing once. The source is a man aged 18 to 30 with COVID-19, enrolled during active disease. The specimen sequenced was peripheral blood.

The CDR3 bases are TGTGCCAGCAGCTTAGGGGCAGGGTACGAGCAGTACTTC. It yields the protein CASSLGAGYEQYF. This chain uses TRBV11-3 with TRBJ2-7; possibly TRBD1 for D (5 bases). V lost 1 base and J lost 4, with 8 bases in between. This CDR3 contains 13 residues. Germline CDR1 and CDR2: SGHNT and YENEEA.